This TCR beta chain was profiled in a study of shared clonotypes between healthy human individuals. Generated by immunoSEQ multiplex PCR, the TCRdb table keeps only in-frame clones and is missing some. The sample comprises more than 2,000,000 clones, 85% to 95% of which are singletons, and approximately 0.4% rests with the top ten. This CDR3 is 14 amino acids long. Germline CDR1 is SNHLY and CDR2 is FYNNEI. Deletions cut 5 bases from V and 0 bases from J, with 11 bases between. The clonotype was recovered from a man aged 18-30 years in good health. Some clones in this sample may be carry-over from other donors' samples. The V call is TRBV2, the J call TRBJ2-7, with D possibly TRBD1 on 6 matching bases. Specimen: naive CD4+ T cells from PBMCs. Indicated subset: CD45RA+ positively selected. The CDR3 DNA is TGTGCCAGCAGTTCCGGACAGAGCTCCTACGAGCAGTACTTC. This codes for CASSSGQSSYEQYF.